This TCR beta chain was sequenced during a study of T cells after yellow fever vaccination. CDR1 is KGHSH and CDR2 is LQKENI in the germline V gene. The CDR3 runs 13 residues. The junction had 1 base not matched to a gene; V was cut back by 7 bases and J by 1 base. TCRdb used MiXCR to reprocess the 5' RACE reads, holding one entry per CDR3 protein. The sample records approximately 510,000 distinct CDR3 sequences, 20% to 25% being singletons. The J gene is TRBJ2-3, the V gene TRBV18, with 8 positions matching TRBD2. The sample consisted of PBMCs, taken approximately 22 days after the first yellow fever vaccination. The source of this sequence is a man aged 18 to 30 who received the YFV17D yellow fever vaccine. The CDR3 is CASFSGGTDTQYF. In nucleotides, the CDR3 is TGTGCCAGCTTTAGCGGGGGCACAGATACGCAGTATTTT. Full variable domain (rest looked up from reference TRBV18 and TRBJ2-3): NAGVMQNPRHLVRRRGQEARLRCSPMKGHSHVYWYRQLPEEGLKFMVYLQKENIIDESGMPKERFSAEFPKEGPSILRIQQVVRGDSAAYFCASFSGGTDTQYFGPGTRLTVL.